This is a list of T cell receptor beta chains from one sample in a study of CD8+ T cells in alopecia areata. Generated by immunoSEQ multiplex PCR, the TCRdb table keeps only in-frame clones and is missing some. Of 6,500 to 8,500 clones in the sample, less than 75% were seen once. Sample: skin, taken at week 0. Every receptor here comes from a human donor with alopecia areata. CDR3s include the opening cysteine and the closing phenylalanine or tryptophan. Each record gives: D gene, clone size, J gene, V gene, CDR3 protein, CDR3 DNA. A D gene is named only where the DNA matches it firmly. Some rows mark clone size as missing; the rest say once, few, many or name a class of expanded clone.

NA	NA	TRBJ2-1	TRBV7-2	CASASRGGSYNEQFF	TGTGCCAGCGCCTCCCGGGGAGGTTCCTACAATGAGCAGTTCTTC
NA	NA	TRBJ2-7	TRBV6-6	CASSRGRGTAYEQYF	TGTGCCAGCAGTCGCGGGAGAGGGACAGCCTACGAGCAGTACTTC
NA	NA	TRBJ1-1	TRBV5-1	CASSLDRASNTEAFF	TGCGCCAGCAGCTTGGACAGGGCCTCGAACACTGAAGCTTTCTTT
NA	NA	TRBJ2-2	TRBV15	CATSRELRDTGELFF	TGTGCCACCAGCAGAGAGCTGCGGGACACCGGGGAGCTGTTTTTT
NA	NA	TRBJ2-2	TRBV19	CASSTRTDEHTGELFF	TGTGCCAGTAGTACCCGGACGGACGAACACACCGGGGAGCTGTTTTTT
TRBD2	NA	TRBJ2-3	TRBV4-2	CASSRGGAEGDTQYF	TGTGCCAGCAGCCGCGGGGGGGCCGAGGGAGATACGCAGTATTTT
NA	NA	TRBJ2-7	TRBV6-1	CASSEKWEHYEQYF	TGTGCCAGCAGTGAAAAGTGGGAACACTACGAGCAGTACTTC
TRBD1	NA	TRBJ2-7	TRBV29-1	CSVEGPGTGLYEQYF	TGCAGCGTTGAAGGCCCCGGGACAGGCCTCTACGAGCAGTACTTC
NA	NA	TRBJ2-1	TRBV29-1	CSVELFDRARRVYNEQFF	TGCAGCGTTGAATTGTTTGACAGGGCCAGGAGGGTCTACAATGAGCAGTTCTTC
NA	once	TRBJ2-5	TRBV2	CASSHRTGQETQYF	TGTGCCAGCAGTCATAGAACTGGGCAAGAGACCCAGTACTTC
TRBD2	once	TRBJ2-3	TRBV4-2	CASSQDLAGGTDTQYF	TGTGCCAGCAGCCAAGATCTAGCGGGGGGCACAGATACGCAGTATTTT
NA	NA	TRBJ2-6	TRBV5-5	CASSLFVSSGANVLTF	TGTGCCAGCAGCTTGTTCGTGAGCTCTGGGGCCAACGTCCTGACTTTC
NA	NA	TRBJ1-2	TRBV27	CASREGYSYGYTF	TGTGCCAGCAGGGAAGGGTACAGCTATGGCTACACCTTC
NA	NA	TRBJ2-7	TRBV30	CAWSVNRIYEQYF	TGTGCCTGGAGTGTAAACAGGATATACGAGCAGTACTTC
TRBD2	NA	TRBJ2-2	TRBV13	CASSSYTSLAGVAGELFF	TGTGCCAGCAGCTCGTACACTTCACTAGCGGGGGTCGCCGGGGAGCTGTTTTTT
TRBD1	NA	TRBJ1-5	TRBV6-4	CASSSRTGIQDCNQPQHF	TGTGCCAGCAGCTCCAGGACAGGAATCCAAGATTGTAATCAGCCCCAGCATTTT
TRBD1	few	TRBJ2-7	TRBV30	CASSGQGAQEQYF	TGTGCCAGCTCAGGGCAGGGGGCGCAGGAGCAGTACTTC
NA	once	TRBJ1-5	TRBV5-6	CASSRGLPGAYSNQPQHF	TGTGCCAGCAGTCGCGGACTTCCGGGGGCCTATAGCAATCAGCCCCAGCATTTT
NA	NA	TRBJ1-1	TRBV27	CASLSTGILEENTEAFF	TGTGCCAGCTTGTCGACAGGCATACTAGAAGAGAACACTGAAGCTTTCTTT
TRBD1	NA	TRBJ1-2	TRBV7-9	CASSPDGDRASYGYTF	TGTGCCAGCAGCCCCGACGGAGACAGGGCGTCCTATGGCTACACCTTC
TRBD1	NA	TRBJ1-1	TRBV7-9	CASSLPGGDTEAFF	TGTGCCAGCAGCTTACCAGGGGGGGACACTGAAGCTTTCTTT
NA	NA	TRBJ1-6	TRBV5-4	CASSFQDSPLHF	TGTGCCAGCAGCTTTCAGGATTCACCCCTCCACTTT
TRBD1	NA	TRBJ2-6	TRBV10-3	CATGGGQGLSGANVLTF	TGTGCCACGGGTGGGGGACAGGGCCTTTCTGGGGCCAACGTCCTGACTTTC
NA	medium-sized	TRBJ2-7	TRBV18	CASSPKDRSYEQYF	TGTGCCAGCTCCCCTAAAGACCGCTCCTACGAGCAGTACTTC
NA	NA	TRBJ2-5	TRBV2	CASSEQGMETQYF	TGTGCCAGCAGTGAACAGGGGATGGAGACCCAGTACTTC
NA	NA	TRBJ1-4	TRBV6-6	CATKPGFYEKLFF	TGTGCCACCAAACCGGGCTTCTATGAAAAACTGTTTTTT
TRBD1	NA	TRBJ2-3	TRBV13	CASSMGQGTTDTQYF	TGTGCCAGCAGTATGGGACAGGGGACCACAGATACGCAGTATTTT
NA	NA	TRBJ1-2	TRBV9	CASSVGSGTEANYGHTF	NA
NA	NA	TRBJ2-7	TRBV7-9	CASSLDRGEQYF	TGTGCCAGCAGCTTAGATCGGGGCGAGCAGTACTTC
NA	NA	TRBJ1-5	TRBV7-2	CASSQTDYSNQPQHF	TGTGCCAGCAGTCAAACAGATTATAGCAATCAGCCCCAGCATTTT
TRBD2	few	TRBJ2-1	TRBV6-6	CASSFGLAGESQFF	TGTGCCAGCAGTTTCGGACTAGCGGGCGAGTCACAGTTCTTC
TRBD1	NA	TRBJ2-2	TRBV11-3	CASSSDRDRTGELFF	TGTGCCAGCAGTTCAGATAGGGACAGGACCGGGGAGCTGTTTTTT
NA	NA	TRBJ1-6	TRBV7-9	CASSLGIGGIRNSPLHF	TGTGCCAGCAGCTTAGGGATAGGCGGGATCCGAAATTCACCCCTCCACTTT
TRBD2	NA	TRBJ2-5	TRBV5-1	CASSFGAGGQETQYF	TGCGCCAGCAGCTTTGGAGCGGGGGGTCAAGAGACCCAGTACTTC
TRBD1	few	TRBJ2-1	TRBV7-3	CASSSHPKQGDEQFF	TGTGCCAGCAGCTCCCACCCCAAACAGGGGGACGAGCAGTTCTTC
NA	NA	TRBJ2-2	TRBV7-2	CASTLGGLTGELFF	TGTGCCAGCACGCTGGGGGGGCTCACCGGGGAGCTGTTTTTT
NA	few	TRBJ2-3	TRBV7-8	CASSPTTDTQYF	TGTGCCAGCAGCCCAACCACAGATACGCAGTATTTT
TRBD1	NA	TRBJ1-2	TRBV27	CASSTPTGHGYTF	TGTGCCAGCAGTACCCCGACAGGGCACGGCTACACCTTC
NA	once	TRBJ1-1	TRBV4-2	CASSQATIRHMEAFF	TGTGCCAGCAGCCAAGCTACAATTCGACATATGGAAGCTTTCTTT
TRBD1	NA	TRBJ1-6	TRBV5-1	CASSSTDRANSPLHF	TGCGCCAGCAGCTCGACGGACAGGGCGAATTCACCCCTCCACTTT
NA	NA	TRBJ1-6	TRBV5-8	CASSLFRFTYNSPLHF	TGTGCCAGCAGCTTGTTCCGGTTCACCTATAATTCACCCCTCCACTTT
TRBD1	NA	TRBJ1-5	TRBV15	CATSHGTGGGQPQHF	TGTGCCACCAGCCACGGGACAGGGGGCGGTCAGCCCCAGCATTTT
NA	NA	TRBJ2-3	TRBV7-9	CASSLGGATDGTQYF	TGTGCCAGCAGCTTAGGCGGAGCCACCGATGGTACGCAGTATTTT
NA	few	TRBJ2-3	TRBV5-4	CASSFLPRRDTQYF	TGTGCCAGCAGCTTCCTACCAAGGAGAGATACGCAGTATTTT
NA	once	TRBJ2-3	TRBV6-5	CASSYSPGALGDTQYF	TGTGCCAGCAGTTACTCACCGGGGGCCTTGGGAGATACGCAGTATTTT
TRBD1	NA	TRBJ2-1	TRBV11-3	CASSSGTGGSANEQFF	TGTGCCAGCAGCTCCGGGACAGGGGGCTCGGCCAATGAGCAGTTCTTC
NA	NA	TRBJ2-5	TRBV7-2	CASSLGQKQYF	TGTGCCAGCAGCTTAGGACAGAAACAGTACTTC